What follows are 14 T cell receptor beta chains derived from one specimen sequenced in a study of blood T cell repertoires in COVID-19. Clones were sequenced by immunoSEQ multiplex PCR, and TCRdb holds only the in-frame ones, with some missing. The sample has approximately 130,000 clones, roughly four fifths seen once. The specimen was peripheral blood. The source of these receptors is a human donor in a cohort sampled during active COVID-19.

This chain joins TRBV5-8 and TRBJ1-4, with 7 bases identical to TRBD1. The CDR3 sequence is 15 residues long. V lost 2 bases and J lost 4; bases outside the gene matches: 5. Germline lookup yields CDR1 SGHTS and CDR2 YDEGEE. Written as DNA, the CDR3 is TGTGCCAGCAGCTTAACAGGGGCGAATAATGAAAAACTGTTTTTT. It is translated as CASSLTGANNEKLFF.

The chain is built from TRBV7-9 and TRBJ2-7, with 9 bases matching TRBD1. CDR1 is SEHNR, CDR2 FQNEAQ, per germline (reference sequence). This CDR3 is built from 14 residues. Losses at the gene ends were 11 bases for V and 5 bases for J; bases not matched to a gene: 13. The CDR3 is CAGGPRDRDHEQYF. CDR3 coding DNA: TGTGCCGGGGGTCCACGGGACAGGGACCACGAGCAGTACTTC.

V gene TRBV19 combines with J gene TRBJ2-2, with D possibly being TRBD2 (5 bases). Germline CDR1 is LNHDA and CDR2 is SQIVND (reference sequence). Trimming shortened V by 6 bases and J by 4 bases, and 6 bases separated the two germline ends. The CDR3 spans 12 residues. The CDR3 spells CASRGSTGELFF. The CDR3, as DNA: TGTGCCAGTAGAGGGAGCACCGGGGAGCTGTTTTTT.

The CDR3 sequence is CASSSLQGVNQPQHF. The CDR3 bases are TGTGCCAGCAGCTCACTACAGGGAGTCAATCAGCCCCAGCATTTT. V is TRBV6-5 and J is TRBJ1-5, with a weak D call TRBD1 (6 bases). Per germline, CDR1 MNHEY and CDR2 SVGAGI. The V end was cut by 6 bases, the J end by 3 bases, with 15 bases between. The CDR3 is 15 residues long.

The chain links TRBV9 to TRBJ1-3; TRBD1 is a possible D gene (5 bases). The germline CDR1 and CDR2 sequences are SGDLS and YYNGEE. The CDR3 loop spans 15 amino acids. V was clipped by 0 bases and J by 0 bases, with 7 bases between them. The CDR3 spells CASSVVTDSGNTIYF. The CDR3 DNA reads TGTGCCAGCAGCGTAGTGACAGACTCTGGAAACACCATATATTTT. Supplemented by reference TRBV9 and TRBJ1-3, the full variable domain reads DSGVTQTPKHLITATGQRVTLRCSPRSGDLSVYWYQQSLDQGLQFLIQYYNGEERAKGNILERFSAQQFPDLHSELNLSSLELGDSALYFCASSVVTDSGNTIYFGEGSWLTVV.

Here the CDR3 reads CASSLGGSSYEQYF. In DNA form, the CDR3 reads TGTGCCAGCAGCTTGGGGGGTAGCTCCTACGAGCAGTACTTC. The chain carries TRBV11-3 and TRBJ2-7; perhaps TRBD2 as D (6 bases). The CDR3 is 14 residues long. Deletions cut 3 bases from V and 0 bases from J, with 9 bases between. CDR1 is SGHNT and CDR2 is YENEEA in the germline V gene. Based on the CDR3 plus reference TRBV11-3 and TRBJ2-7, the full variable domain is EAGVVQSPRYKIIEKKQPVAFWCNPISGHNTLYWYLQNLGQGPELLIRYENEEAVDDSQLPKDRFSAERLKGVDSTLKIQPAELGDSAVYLCASSLGGSSYEQYFGPGTRLTVT.

This chain joins TRBV27 and TRBJ2-7; 8 nucleotides line up with TRBD2. After removal of 3 bases from V and 2 bases from J, the junction contained 3 bases not matched to a gene. The CDR3 length is 14 residues. Germline V gene sequence: CDR1 MNHEY, CDR2 SMNVEV (reference sequence). For the CDR3, the DNA is TGTGCCAGCAGTTTCACTAGCGGACCCTACGAGCAGTACTTC. Residues: CASSFTSGPYEQYF.

The CDR3 DNA is TGTGCCAGCAGCTTAGTGCAGGGGTCTTCCGGCACAGATACGCAGTATTTT. Protein: CASSLVQGSSGTDTQYF. The chain carries TRBV7-6 and TRBJ2-3, with D possibly being TRBD1 (6 bases). Germline CDR1 reads SGHVS; CDR2 reads FNYEAQ. This CDR3 comprises 17 residues. Trimming took off 1 base at V and 1 base at J, with 15 bases between the two ends.

This chain joins TRBV4-1 and TRBJ2-7; maybe TRBD1 (5 bases). CDR1 and CDR2 from the germline V gene are MGHRA and YSYEKL. Trimming left V 0 bases short and J 2 bases short, with 11 bases between. This CDR3 spans 15 amino acids. CDR3 residues: CASSQDRTDTYEQYF. As DNA, the CDR3 is TGCGCCAGCAGCCAAGATCGGACGGACACCTACGAGCAGTACTTC.

CDR3 coding DNA: TGCGCCAGCAGTGAAGGGGTTAGCAATCAGCCCCAGCATTTT. Protein sequence: CASSEGVSNQPQHF. The V and J genes are TRBV10-2 and TRBJ1-5; weak D call: TRBD1 (5 bases). In germline, CDR1 is WSHSY, CDR2 SAAADI. The CDR3 spans 14 residues. The V gene lost 3 bases and the J gene lost 0 bases, with 6 bases spanning the gap.

The chain couples TRBV11-3 to TRBJ2-1, with a weak D call TRBD2 (6 bases). This CDR3 has 13 residues. V gave up 4 bases and J gave up 15 bases, with 19 bases separating them. Germline CDR1 is SGHNT and CDR2 is YENEEA. CDR3 amino acids: CASSWDSGTPPFF. In DNA form, the CDR3 reads TGTGCCAGCAGCTGGGACTCCGGAACCCCGCCGTTCTTC.

The chain joins TRBV28 to TRBJ2-7; D gene ambiguous. From germline, CDR1 is MDHEN and CDR2 SYDVKM. V was trimmed by 4 bases and J by 0 bases, leaving 16 bases between them. This CDR3 spans 16 amino acids. CDR3 amino acids: CASSSPAYRSSYEQYF. The CDR3 region has the DNA TGTGCCAGCAGTTCCCCAGCGTATAGGAGCTCCTACGAGCAGTACTTC.

The chain employs TRBV4-1 and TRBJ1-5, with D possibly being TRBD1 (6 bases). The CDR3 length is 15 residues. Deletions cut 0 bases from V and 6 bases from J, with 12 bases between. Per germline, CDR1 MGHRA and CDR2 YSYEKL. The CDR3 here is CASSQEQGRGQPQHF. DNA for the CDR3: TGCGCCAGCAGCCAAGAGCAGGGGCGTGGTCAGCCCCAGCATTTT.

This clone has a single count. CDR3 sequence: CASSLSQDPRSGYTF. The CDR3 bases are TGCGCCAGCAGCCTATCACAGGATCCCCGGAGTGGCTACACCTTC. V and J are TRBV4-1 and TRBJ1-2, with a tentative D call TRBD1 (5 bases). Germline loops: CDR1 MGHRA, CDR2 YSYEKL. The V end was cut by 4 bases, the J end by 7 bases, with 19 bases between. The CDR3 is 15 residues long.